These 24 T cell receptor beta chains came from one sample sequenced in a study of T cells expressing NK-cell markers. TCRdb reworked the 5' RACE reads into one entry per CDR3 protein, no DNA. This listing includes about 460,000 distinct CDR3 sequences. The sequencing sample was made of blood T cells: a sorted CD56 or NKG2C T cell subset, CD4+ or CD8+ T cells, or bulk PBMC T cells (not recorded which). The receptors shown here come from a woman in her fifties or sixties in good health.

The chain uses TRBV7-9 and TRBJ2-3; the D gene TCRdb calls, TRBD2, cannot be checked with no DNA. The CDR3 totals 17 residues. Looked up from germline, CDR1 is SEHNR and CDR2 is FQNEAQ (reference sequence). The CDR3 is CASSPTSPSGRADTQYF.

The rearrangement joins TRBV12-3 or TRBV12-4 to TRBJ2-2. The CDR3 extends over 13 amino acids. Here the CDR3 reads CASSLADFGELFF.

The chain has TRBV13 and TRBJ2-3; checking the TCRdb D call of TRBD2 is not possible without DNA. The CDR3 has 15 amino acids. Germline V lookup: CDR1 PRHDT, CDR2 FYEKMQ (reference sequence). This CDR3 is CASRKAIAGPDTQYF.

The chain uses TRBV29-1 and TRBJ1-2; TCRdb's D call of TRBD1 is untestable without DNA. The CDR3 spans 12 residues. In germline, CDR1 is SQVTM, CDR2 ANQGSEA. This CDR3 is CSVLGARYGYTF. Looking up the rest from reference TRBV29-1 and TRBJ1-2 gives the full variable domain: SAVISQKPSRDICQRGTSLTIQCQVDSQVTMMFWYRQQPGQSLTLIATANQGSEATYESGFVIDKFPISRPNLTFSTLTVSNMSPEDSSIYLCSVLGARYGYTFGSGTRLTVV.

The CDR3 region is CSARGMPLYNEQFF. The chain uses TRBV20-1 and TRBJ2-1; TCRdb's assignment of TRBD2 cannot be checked, as there is no DNA. Germline CDR1 and CDR2: DFQATT and SNEGSKA (reference sequence). This CDR3 has 14 amino acids.

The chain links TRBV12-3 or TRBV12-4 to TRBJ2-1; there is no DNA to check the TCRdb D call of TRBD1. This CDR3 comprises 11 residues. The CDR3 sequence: CASSSGPGEFF.

Here the CDR3 reads CASSYSGSTDTQYF. This rearrangement joins TRBV6-5 to TRBJ2-3. Germline V gene data show CDR1 as MNHEY and CDR2 as SVGAGI. The CDR3 sequence is 14 residues long.

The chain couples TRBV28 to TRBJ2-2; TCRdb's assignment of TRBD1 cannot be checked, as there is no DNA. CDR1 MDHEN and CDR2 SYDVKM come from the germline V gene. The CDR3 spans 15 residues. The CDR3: CASSFMTGMTGELFF.

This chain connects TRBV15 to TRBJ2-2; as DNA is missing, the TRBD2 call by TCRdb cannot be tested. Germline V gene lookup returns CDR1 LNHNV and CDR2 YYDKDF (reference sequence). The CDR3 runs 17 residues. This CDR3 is CATSRDRLAGGSGELFF.

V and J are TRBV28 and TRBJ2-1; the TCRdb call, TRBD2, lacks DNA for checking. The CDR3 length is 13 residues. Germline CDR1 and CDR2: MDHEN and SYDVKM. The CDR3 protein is CASSFVAGNEQFF.

The CDR3 here is CSVEGPWGRETQYF. This sequence joins TRBV29-1 and TRBJ2-5; with no DNA, the TCRdb D assignment of TRBD2 cannot be verified. Looked up from germline, CDR1 is SQVTM and CDR2 is ANQGSEA. CDR3 length: 14 residues.

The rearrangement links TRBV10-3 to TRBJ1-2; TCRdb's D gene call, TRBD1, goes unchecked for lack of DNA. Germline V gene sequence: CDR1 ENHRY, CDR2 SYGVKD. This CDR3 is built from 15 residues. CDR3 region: CAISNPQGRWYGYTF.

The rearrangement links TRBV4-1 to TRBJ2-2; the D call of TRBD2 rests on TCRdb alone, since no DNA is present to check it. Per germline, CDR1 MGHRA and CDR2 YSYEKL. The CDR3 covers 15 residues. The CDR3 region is CASSAWTSGVRELFF.

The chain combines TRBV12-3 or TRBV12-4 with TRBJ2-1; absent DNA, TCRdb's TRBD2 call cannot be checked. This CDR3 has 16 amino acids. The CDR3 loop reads CASTAGGRRGHNEQFF.

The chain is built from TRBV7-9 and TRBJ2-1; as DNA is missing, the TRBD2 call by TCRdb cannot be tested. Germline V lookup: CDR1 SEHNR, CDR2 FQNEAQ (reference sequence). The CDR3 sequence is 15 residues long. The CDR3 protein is CASSLTSGLHNEQFF. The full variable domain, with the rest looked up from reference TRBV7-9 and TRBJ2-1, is DTGVSQNPRHKITKRGQNVTFRCDPISEHNRLYWYRQTLGQGPEFLTYFQNEAQLEKSRLLSDRFSAERPKGSFSTLEIQRTEQGDSAMYLCASSLTSGLHNEQFFGPGTRLTVL.

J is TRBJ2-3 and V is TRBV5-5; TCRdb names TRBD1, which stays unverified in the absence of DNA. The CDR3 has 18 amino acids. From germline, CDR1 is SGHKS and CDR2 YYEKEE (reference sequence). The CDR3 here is CASSLSPPGRTFTDTQYF.

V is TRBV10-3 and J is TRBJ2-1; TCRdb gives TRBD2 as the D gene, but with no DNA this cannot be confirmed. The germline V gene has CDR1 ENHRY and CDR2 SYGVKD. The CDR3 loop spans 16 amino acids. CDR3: CAISARAGDAVNEQFF.

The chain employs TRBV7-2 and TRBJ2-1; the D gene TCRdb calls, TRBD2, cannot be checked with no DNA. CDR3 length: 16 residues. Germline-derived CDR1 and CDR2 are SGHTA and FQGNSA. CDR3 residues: CASSFPGLDLYNEQFF. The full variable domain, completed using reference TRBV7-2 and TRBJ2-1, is GAGVSQSPSNKVTEKGKDVELRCDPISGHTALYWYRQSLGQGLEFLIYFQGNSAPDKSGLPSDRFSAERTGGSVSTLTIQRTQQEDSAVYLCASSFPGLDLYNEQFFGPGTRLTVL.

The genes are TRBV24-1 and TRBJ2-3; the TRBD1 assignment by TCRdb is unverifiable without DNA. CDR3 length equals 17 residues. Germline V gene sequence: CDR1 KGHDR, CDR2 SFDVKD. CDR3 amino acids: CATSDQGRGRRRIAQYF.

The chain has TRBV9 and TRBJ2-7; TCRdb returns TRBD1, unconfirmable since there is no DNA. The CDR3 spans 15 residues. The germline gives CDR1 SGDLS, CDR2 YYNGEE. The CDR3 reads CASSVEGQGYHEQYF.

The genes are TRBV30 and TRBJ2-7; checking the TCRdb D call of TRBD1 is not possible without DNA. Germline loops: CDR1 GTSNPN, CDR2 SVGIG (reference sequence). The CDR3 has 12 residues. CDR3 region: CASQGGSLEQYF.

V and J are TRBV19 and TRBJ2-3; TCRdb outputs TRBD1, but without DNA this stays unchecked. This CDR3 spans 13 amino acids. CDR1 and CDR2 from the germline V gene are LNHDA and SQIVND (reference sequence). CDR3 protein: CASGGQFTDTQYF.

The CDR3 loop reads CASRGSGPQETQYF. The chain joins TRBV10-2 to TRBJ2-5; lacking DNA, the TRBD2 call made by TCRdb goes unchecked. CDR3 size: 14 residues. From germline, CDR1 is WSHSY and CDR2 SAAADI.

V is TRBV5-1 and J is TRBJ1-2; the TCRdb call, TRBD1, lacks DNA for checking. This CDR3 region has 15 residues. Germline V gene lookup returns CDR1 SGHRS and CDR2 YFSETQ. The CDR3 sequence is CASSGGAGLDYGYTF.